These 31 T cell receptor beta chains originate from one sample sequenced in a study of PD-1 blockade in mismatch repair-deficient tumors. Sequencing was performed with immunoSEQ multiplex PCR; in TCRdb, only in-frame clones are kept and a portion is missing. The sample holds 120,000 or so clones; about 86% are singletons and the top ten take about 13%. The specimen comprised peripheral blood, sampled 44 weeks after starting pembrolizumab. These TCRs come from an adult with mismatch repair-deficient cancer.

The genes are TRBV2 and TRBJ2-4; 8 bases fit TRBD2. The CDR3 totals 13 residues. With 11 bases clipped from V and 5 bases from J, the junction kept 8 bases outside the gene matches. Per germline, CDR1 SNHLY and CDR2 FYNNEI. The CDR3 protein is CAGLAGPQNIQYF. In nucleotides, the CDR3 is TGTGCCGGCTTAGCGGGACCCCAAAACATTCAGTACTTC. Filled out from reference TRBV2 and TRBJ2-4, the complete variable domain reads EPEVTQTPSHQVTQMGQEVILRCVPISNHLYFYWYRQILGQKVEFLVSFYNNEISEKSEIFDDQFSVERPDGSNFTLKIRSTKLEDSAMYFCAGLAGPQNIQYFGAGTRLSVL.

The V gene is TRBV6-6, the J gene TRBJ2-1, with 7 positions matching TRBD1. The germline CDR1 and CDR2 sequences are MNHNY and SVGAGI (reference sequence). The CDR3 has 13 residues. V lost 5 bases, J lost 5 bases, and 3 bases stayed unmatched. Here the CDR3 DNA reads TGTGCCAGCAGTCGAGACAGGGACAATGAGCAGTTCTTC. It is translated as CASSRDRDNEQFF.

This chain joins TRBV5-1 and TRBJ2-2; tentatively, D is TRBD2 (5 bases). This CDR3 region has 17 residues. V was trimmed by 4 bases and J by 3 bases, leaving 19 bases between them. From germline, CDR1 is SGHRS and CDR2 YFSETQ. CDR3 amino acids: CASSPGGGTFDTGELFF. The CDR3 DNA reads TGCGCCAGCAGCCCCGGAGGAGGAACATTCGACACCGGGGAGCTGTTTTTT.

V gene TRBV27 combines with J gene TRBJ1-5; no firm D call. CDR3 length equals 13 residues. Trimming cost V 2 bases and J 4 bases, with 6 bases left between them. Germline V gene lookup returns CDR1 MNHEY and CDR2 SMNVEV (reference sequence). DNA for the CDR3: TGTGCCAGCAGTTTAACCGGGAATCAGCCCCAGCATTTT. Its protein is CASSLTGNQPQHF.

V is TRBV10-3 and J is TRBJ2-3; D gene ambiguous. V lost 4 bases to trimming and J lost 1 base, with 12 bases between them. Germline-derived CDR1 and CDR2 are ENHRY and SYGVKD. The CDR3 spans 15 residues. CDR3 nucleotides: TGTGCCATCAGTGGTGGGGTTTCTCGCACAGATACGCAGTATTTT. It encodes CAISGGVSRTDTQYF.

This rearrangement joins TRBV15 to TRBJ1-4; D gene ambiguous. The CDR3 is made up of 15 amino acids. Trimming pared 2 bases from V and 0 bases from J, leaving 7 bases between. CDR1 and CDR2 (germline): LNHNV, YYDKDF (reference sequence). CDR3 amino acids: CATSRNSATNEKLFF. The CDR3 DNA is TGTGCCACCAGCAGAAACAGTGCAACTAATGAAAAACTGTTTTTT.

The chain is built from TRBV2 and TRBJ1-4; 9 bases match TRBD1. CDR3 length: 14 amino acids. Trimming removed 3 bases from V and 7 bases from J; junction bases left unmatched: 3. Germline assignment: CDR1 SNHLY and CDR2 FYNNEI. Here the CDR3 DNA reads TGTGCCAGCAGTGATACAGGGGGCGGTGAAAAACTGTTTTTT. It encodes CASSDTGGGEKLFF. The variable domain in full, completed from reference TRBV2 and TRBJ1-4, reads EPEVTQTPSHQVTQMGQEVILRCVPISNHLYFYWYRQILGQKVEFLVSFYNNEISEKSEIFDDQFSVERPDGSNFTLKIRSTKLEDSAMYFCASSDTGGGEKLFFGSGTQLSVL.

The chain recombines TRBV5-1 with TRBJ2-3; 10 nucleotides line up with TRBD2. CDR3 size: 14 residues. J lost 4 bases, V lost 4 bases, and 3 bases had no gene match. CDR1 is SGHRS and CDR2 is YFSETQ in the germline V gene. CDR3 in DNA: TGCGCCAGCAGCCTGAGCGGGAGGGCAGATACGCAGTATTTT. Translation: CASSLSGRADTQYF. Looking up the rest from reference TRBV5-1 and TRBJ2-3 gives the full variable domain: KAGVTQTPRYLIKTRGQQVTLSCSPISGHRSVSWYQQTPGQGLQFLFEYFSETQRNKGNFPGRFSGRQFSNSRSEMNVSTLELGDSALYLCASSLSGRADTQYFGPGTRLTVL.

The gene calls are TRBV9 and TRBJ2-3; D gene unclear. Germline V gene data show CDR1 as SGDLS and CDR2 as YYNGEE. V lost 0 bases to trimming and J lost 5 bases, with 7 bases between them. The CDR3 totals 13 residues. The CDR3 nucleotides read TGTGCCAGCAGCGTAGACTCGAAAGATACGCAGTATTTT. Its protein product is CASSVDSKDTQYF.

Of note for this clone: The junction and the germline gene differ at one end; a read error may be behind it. The CDR3 is CASTLTGTGAYNEQFF. As DNA, the CDR3 is TGTGCCAGCACCTTAACCGGGACAGGGGCCTACAATGAGCAGTTCTTC. V is TRBV11-2 and J is TRBJ2-1; 10 bases align to TRBD1. Germline loops: CDR1 SGHAT, CDR2 FQNNGV. This CDR3 is 16 amino acids long.

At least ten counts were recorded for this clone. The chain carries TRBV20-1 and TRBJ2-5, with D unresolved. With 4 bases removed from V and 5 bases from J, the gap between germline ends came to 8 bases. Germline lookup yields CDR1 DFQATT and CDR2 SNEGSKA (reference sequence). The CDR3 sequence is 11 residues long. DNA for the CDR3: TGCAGTGCTACCCCTGTGGAGACCCAGTACTTC. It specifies CSATPVETQYF.

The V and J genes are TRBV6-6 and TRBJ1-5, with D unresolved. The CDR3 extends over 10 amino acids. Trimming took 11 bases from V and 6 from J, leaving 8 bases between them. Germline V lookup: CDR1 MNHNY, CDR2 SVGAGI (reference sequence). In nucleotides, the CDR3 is TGTGCCGGCGGAATTCAGCCCCAGCATTTT. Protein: CAGGIQPQHF.

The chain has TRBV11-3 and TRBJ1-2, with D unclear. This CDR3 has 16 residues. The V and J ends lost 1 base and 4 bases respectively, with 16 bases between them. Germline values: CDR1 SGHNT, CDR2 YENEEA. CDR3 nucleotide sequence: TGTGCCAGCAGCTTAGGTCTGGGGAGGAATATCTATGGCTACACCTTC. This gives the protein CASSLGLGRNIYGYTF.

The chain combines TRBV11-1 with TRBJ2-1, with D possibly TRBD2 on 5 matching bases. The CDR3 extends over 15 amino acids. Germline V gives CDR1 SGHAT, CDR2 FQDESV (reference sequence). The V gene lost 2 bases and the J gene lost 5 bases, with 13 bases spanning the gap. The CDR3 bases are TGTGCCAGCAGCTTAAGCGGCCTGGACGACAATGAGCAGTTCTTC. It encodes CASSLSGLDDNEQFF. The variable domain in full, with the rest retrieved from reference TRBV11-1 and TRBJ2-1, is EAEVAQSPRYKITEKSQAVAFWCDPISGHATLYWYRQILGQGPELLVQFQDESVVDDSQLPKDRFSAERLKGVDSTLKIQPAELGDSAMYLCASSLSGLDDNEQFFGPGTRLTVL.

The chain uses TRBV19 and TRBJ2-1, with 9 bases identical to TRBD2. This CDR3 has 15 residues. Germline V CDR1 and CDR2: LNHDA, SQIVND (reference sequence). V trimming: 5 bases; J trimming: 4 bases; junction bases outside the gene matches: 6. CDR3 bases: TGTGCCAGTAGTGCGACGACTAGCGGATACAATGAGCAGTTCTTC. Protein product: CASSATTSGYNEQFF.

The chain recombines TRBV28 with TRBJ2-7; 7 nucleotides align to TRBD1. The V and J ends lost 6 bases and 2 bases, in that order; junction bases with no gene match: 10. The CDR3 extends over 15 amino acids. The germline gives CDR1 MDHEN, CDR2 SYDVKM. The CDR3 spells CASSRGTVLPYEQYF. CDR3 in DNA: TGTGCCAGCAGCCGTGGGACAGTGCTTCCCTACGAGCAGTACTTC.

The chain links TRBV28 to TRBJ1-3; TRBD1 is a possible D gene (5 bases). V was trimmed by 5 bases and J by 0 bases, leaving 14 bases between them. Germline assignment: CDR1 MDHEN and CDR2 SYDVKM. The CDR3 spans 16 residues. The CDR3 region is CASSPPGTYSGNTIYF. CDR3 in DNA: TGTGCCAGCAGTCCCCCCGGGACGTACTCTGGAAACACCATATATTTT.

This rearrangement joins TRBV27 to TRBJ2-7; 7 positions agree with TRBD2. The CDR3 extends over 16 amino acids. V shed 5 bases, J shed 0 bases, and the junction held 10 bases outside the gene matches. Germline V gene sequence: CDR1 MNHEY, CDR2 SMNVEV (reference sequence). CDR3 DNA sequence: TGTGCCAGCAGTGGAACGGCTAGCGGTGGCTCCTACGAGCAGTACTTC. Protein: CASSGTASGGSYEQYF.

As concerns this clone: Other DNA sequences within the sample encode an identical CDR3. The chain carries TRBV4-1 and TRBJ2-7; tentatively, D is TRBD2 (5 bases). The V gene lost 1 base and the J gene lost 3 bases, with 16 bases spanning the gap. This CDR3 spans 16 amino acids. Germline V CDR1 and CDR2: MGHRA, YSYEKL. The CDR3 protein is CASSQAQAVGIYEQYF. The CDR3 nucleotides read TGCGCCAGCAGCCAAGCGCAAGCGGTTGGAATCTACGAGCAGTACTTC.

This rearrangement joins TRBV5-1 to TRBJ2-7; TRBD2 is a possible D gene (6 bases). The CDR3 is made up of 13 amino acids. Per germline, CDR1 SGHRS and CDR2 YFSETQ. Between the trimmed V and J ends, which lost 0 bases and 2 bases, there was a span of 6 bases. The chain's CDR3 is CASSLGRAYEQYF. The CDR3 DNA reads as TGCGCCAGCAGCTTGGGGAGGGCCTACGAGCAGTACTTC.

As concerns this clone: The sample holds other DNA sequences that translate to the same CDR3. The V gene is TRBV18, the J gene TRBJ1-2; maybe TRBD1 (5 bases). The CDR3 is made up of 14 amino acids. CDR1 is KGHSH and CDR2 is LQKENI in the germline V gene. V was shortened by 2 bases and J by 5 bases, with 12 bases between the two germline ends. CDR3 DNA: TGTGCCAGCTCACCAGGGGCCGGAAAGTATGGCTACACCTTC. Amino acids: CASSPGAGKYGYTF.

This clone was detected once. DNA for the CDR3: TGTGCCAGCTCACCTACAGGGGGCCCTTTCAAGACCCAGTACTTC. It yields the protein CASSPTGGPFKTQYF. The chain employs TRBV18 and TRBJ2-5; 9 nucleotides align to TRBD1. Trimming cost V 3 bases and J 6 bases; bases outside gene matches: 8. This CDR3 region has 15 residues. In germline, CDR1 is KGHSH, CDR2 LQKENI.

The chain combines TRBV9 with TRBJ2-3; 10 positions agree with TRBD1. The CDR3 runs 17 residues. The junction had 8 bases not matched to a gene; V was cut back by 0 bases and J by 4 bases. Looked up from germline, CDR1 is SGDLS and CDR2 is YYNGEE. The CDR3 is CASSVDMTGGWADTQYF. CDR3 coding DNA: TGTGCCAGCAGCGTAGACATGACAGGGGGCTGGGCAGATACGCAGTATTTT.

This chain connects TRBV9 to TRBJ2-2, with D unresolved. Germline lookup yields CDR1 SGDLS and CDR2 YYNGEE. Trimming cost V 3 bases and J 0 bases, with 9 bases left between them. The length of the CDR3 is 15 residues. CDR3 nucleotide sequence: TGTGCCAGCAGCGCGGACGGAACGAACACCGGGGAGCTGTTTTTT. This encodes CASSADGTNTGELFF.

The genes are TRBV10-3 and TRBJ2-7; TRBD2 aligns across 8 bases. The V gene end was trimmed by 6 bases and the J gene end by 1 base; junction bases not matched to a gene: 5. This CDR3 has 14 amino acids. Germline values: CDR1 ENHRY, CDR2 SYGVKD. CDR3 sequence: CAIRAGTRSYEQYF. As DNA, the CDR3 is TGTGCCATCAGAGCCGGGACTAGATCCTACGAGCAGTACTTC.

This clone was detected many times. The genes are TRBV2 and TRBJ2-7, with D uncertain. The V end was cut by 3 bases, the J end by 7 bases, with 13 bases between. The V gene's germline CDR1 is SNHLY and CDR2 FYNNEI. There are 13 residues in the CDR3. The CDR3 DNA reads TGTGCCAGCAGTGAGCCCTTTACGCGAGAGCAGTACTTC. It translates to CASSEPFTREQYF.

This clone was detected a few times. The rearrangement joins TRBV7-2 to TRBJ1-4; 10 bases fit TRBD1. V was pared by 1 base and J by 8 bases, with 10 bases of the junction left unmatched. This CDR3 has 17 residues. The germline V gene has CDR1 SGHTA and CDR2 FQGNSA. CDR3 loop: CASSLGGTGDLREKLFF. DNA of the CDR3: TGTGCCAGCAGCTTAGGGGGGACAGGGGATTTGCGAGAAAAACTGTTTTTT.

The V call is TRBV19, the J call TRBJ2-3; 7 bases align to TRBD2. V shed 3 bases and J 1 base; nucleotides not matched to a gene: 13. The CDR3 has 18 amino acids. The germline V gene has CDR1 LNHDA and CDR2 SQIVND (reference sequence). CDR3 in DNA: TGTGCCAGTAGTATTTCCGGCTGGGGCGGGAGAGGCACAGATACGCAGTATTTT. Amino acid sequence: CASSISGWGGRGTDTQYF.

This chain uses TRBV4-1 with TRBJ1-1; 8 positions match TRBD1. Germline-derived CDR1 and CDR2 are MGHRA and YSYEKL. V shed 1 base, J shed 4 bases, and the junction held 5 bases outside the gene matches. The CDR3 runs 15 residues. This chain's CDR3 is CASSQAGQGPTEAFF. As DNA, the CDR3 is TGCGCCAGCAGCCAAGCTGGACAGGGTCCCACTGAAGCTTTCTTT.

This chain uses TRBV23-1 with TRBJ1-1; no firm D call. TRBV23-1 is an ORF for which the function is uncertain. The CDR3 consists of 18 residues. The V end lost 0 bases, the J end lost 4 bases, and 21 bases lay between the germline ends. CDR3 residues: CASSQSAVVSLVPTEAFF. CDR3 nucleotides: TGCGCCAGCAGTCAATCCGCAGTTGTTTCCCTGGTCCCCACTGAAGCTTTCTTT.

Here the CDR3 DNA reads TGTGCCAGCAGCCTTCCGTCGGGAGGGACGGAGCAGTACTTC. Residues: CASSLPSGGTEQYF. The chain carries TRBV5-4 and TRBJ2-7; 8 nucleotides align to TRBD2. The CDR3 contains 14 residues. Trimming cost V 4 bases and J 7 bases; bases outside gene matches: 10. In germline, CDR1 is SGHNT, CDR2 YYREEE (reference sequence).